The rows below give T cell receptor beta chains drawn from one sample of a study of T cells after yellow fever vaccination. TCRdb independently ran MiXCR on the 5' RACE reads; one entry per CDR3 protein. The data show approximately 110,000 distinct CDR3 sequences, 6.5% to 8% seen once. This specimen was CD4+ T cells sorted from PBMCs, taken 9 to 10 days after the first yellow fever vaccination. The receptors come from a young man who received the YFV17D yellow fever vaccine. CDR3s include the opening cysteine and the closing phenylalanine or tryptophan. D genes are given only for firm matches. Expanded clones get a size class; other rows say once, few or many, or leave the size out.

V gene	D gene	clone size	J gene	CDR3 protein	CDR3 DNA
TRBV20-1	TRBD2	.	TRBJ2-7	CSARPHRGLAGGIEQYF	TGCAGTGCTAGACCCCATCGAGGACTAGCGGGGGGGATCGAGCAGTACTTC
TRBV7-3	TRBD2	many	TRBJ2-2	CASSPSGGFTGELFF	TGTGCCAGCAGTCCGAGCGGGGGGTTTACCGGGGAGCTGTTTTTT
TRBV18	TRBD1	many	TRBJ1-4	CASSPLEGALEKLFF	TGTGCCAGCTCACCACTCGAGGGGGCGCTTGAAAAACTGTTTTTT
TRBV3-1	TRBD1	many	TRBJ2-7	CASSQAGTGIYEQYF	TGTGCCAGCAGCCAAGCCGGGACAGGGATCTACGAGCAGTACTTC
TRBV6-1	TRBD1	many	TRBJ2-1	CASSPWTGRSYNEQFF	TGTGCCAGCAGTCCTTGGACAGGGAGGTCCTACAATGAGCAGTTCTTC
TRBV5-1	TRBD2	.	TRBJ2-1	CASSLAAGGQIAEQFF	TGCGCCAGCAGCTTGGCTGCGGGGGGGCAGATTGCGGAGCAGTTCTTC
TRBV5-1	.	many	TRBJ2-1	CASSFFTGPNEQFF	TGCGCCAGCAGCTTCTTCACAGGGCCCAATGAGCAGTTCTTC
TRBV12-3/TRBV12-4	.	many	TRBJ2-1	CASRMEGGPHNEQFF	TGTGCCAGCAGGATGGAGGGGGGGCCCCACAATGAGCAGTTCTTC
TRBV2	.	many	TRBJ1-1	CASTREGLGHTEAFF	TGTGCCAGCACCCGTGAGGGGCTGGGGCACACTGAAGCTTTCTTT
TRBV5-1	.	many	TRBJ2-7	CASSSGTDSYEQYF	TGCGCCAGCAGCTCCGGGACGGACTCCTACGAGCAGTACTTC
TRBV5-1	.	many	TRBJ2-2	CASSLGLQGNTGELFF	TGCGCCAGCAGCTTGGGCTTGCAGGGAAACACCGGGGAGCTGTTTTTT
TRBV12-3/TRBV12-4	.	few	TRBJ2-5	CASSLILGETQYF	TGTGCCAGCAGTTTGATCCTAGGAGAGACCCAGTACTTC
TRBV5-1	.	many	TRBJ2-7	CASSLSPTVSNEQYF	TGCGCCAGCAGCTTGTCGCCGACAGTATCAAACGAGCAGTACTTC
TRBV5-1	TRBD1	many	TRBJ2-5	CASSPDREGETQYF	TGCGCCAGCAGCCCAGACAGGGAAGGGGAGACCCAGTACTTC